This TCR beta chain was found in a study of T cells in Graves' hyperthyroidism and ophthalmopathy. Study context: Sampling of peripheral blood happened at initial diagnosis, prior to any treatment.

Germline loops: CDR1 SGHTA, CDR2 FQGNSA. CDR3 size: 15 residues. The V gene lost 1 base and the J gene lost 2 bases, with 10 bases spanning the gap. General study findings and limits: Peripheral blood also featured most of the thyroid clonotypes expanded above 0.001. Prediction of ophthalmopathy progression came a median roughly 6.6 months pre-onset.

TCR beta CDR3 region amplification was performed from RNA transcripts. TCR CDR3 underwent first-round RT-PCR with the HTBI primer set. Via MiXCR, TCRdb re-called the multiplex PCR reads, giving one row per CDR3 protein. The table has around 360,000 distinct CDR3 sequences, around 15% seen once. Fresh 10 ml peripheral blood yielded PBMCs. This clonotype was observed a few times. Antigen specificity is unknown. This rearrangement joins TRBV7-2 to TRBJ2-3; D possibly corresponds to TRBD2 (5 bases). Sequencing was performed on blood. This TCR was recovered from a woman aged 55-69 years with Graves' ophthalmopathy. The CDR3 sequence is CASSLVSGNTDTQYF. In DNA form, the CDR3 reads TGTGCCAGCAGCTTAGTCAGCGGAAACACAGATACGCAGTATTTT.